The entry below gives a single T cell receptor (beta chain) sequence along with its context. Its antigen target is currently unknown. No base qualities exist here, and no much larger clone lies one base off it. The sample belongs to a study of T cell responses to AZD1222 COVID-19 vaccine (dated by TCRdb to the early 2020s). Turning to the overall study: AZD1222 recipients with second doses at about 4 weeks or about 12 weeks were pooled, because spike-specific TCR depth and breadth did not differ between schedules. Enrollment into the trials was organized by age into subgroups of 18-55, 56-69 and 70-plus years, and those subgroups contained approximately 160, 26 and 62 TCR-sequenced participants, respectively. TCR sequencing was performed for 230 to 250 trial participants, of whom about 200 were given two doses of AZD1222 and about 25 were given two doses of MenACWY control vaccine. The study at large found these results: Because no day 14 peak-response samples were available, the repertoires could be characterized only after the peak T cell response. Vaccine-associated CD4 TCRs spanned the whole spike protein, with dominant responses in regions 160-218 and 743-854. Conclusions about previously exposed vaccinees are limited because only a handful of AZD1222 recipients were SARS-CoV-2 seropositive at baseline. Reportedly, close to half of the unique spike-specific TCRs recognized epitopes lying outside the regions that are mutated in the B.1.351 and B.1.1.7 variants. The 56-69-year group was small, and its depth increase did not reach significance, likely because of low power. Spike-specific TCR breadth and depth rose significantly after two AZD1222 doses compared with day 0 and with MenACWY recipients. Most participants were white British and females outnumbered males, and the authors suggested that clonal diversity may have been underestimated.

The CDR3 regions of human TCRbeta chains were subjected to immunosequencing. In the paper's pipeline: TCRs in the repertoires were compared against a reference library of SARS-CoV-2-specific TCRs that had been generated with the MIRA antigen-specificity platform. Breadth meant the fraction of unique TCRs that were SARS-CoV-2-associated, whereas depth meant the fraction of total T cells that were SARS-CoV-2-associated. Using the MIRA data, each spike-specific TCR was assigned both to the spike region to which the TCR was reactive and to a CD4 or CD8 class. Log10-transformed breadth and depth values were compared by one-way ANOVA with Sidak's multiple comparisons tests. As stored in TCRdb, this immuneACCESS dataset retains in-frame rearrangements with V and J assigned. A fraction of the clones does not appear; measured against another copy, unresolved V genes explain less than half of the discrepancy, and the remainder lacks a known reason. D and trimming come from the DNA, and the V and J calls and clone size come from that table. This sample is represented by 90,000 to 130,000 clones; roughly nine tenths of them were singletons. The ten biggest clones cover about 1.6% of the sample.

CDR1 is given as SGHRS and CDR2 as YFSETQ, both from the germline V gene. The CDR3 measures 13 amino acids from cysteine to phenylalanine. Just the 39-base CDR3 DNA is kept, in frame starting at base 1. Trimming removed 6 bases from V and 7 bases from J, leaving 17 bases between the germline ends. The time point label, as the study defines it: baseline before first vaccination. The vaccinee samples were drawn from two UK trials, COV001 and COV002, one of which was a single-blind randomized controlled phase 2/3 trial testing AZD1222 (ChAdOx1 nCoV-19) in healthy adults. For TCRbeta chain sequencing, PBMC samples from trial participants were taken at day 0 and at day 28 after the second dose.

This sequence uses TRBV5-1 and TRBJ2-7; a confident D gene designation cannot be given. The input for sequencing was peripheral blood, taken on day 0 of AZD1222 vaccination. The TCR was taken from an adult in good health. The nucleotide sequence reads as follows: TGCGCCAGCATTCCCGAAAATGCCGAGGAGCAGTACTTC. This sequence encodes CASIPENAEEQYF.